Listed below are T cell receptor beta chains from one sample, sequenced in a study of tumor-infiltrating lymphocytes in primary liver carcinoma. MiXCR was run by TCRdb on the multiplex PCR reads, yielding one entry per CDR3 protein. The sample lists 95,000 to 150,000 distinct CDR3 sequences, around 70% occurring once. Sequenced input: tumor-adjacent normal liver tissue. These TCRs come from an older woman with primary liver carcinoma and hepatitis B virus infection. The CDR3 runs from the conserved cysteine through the conserved F or W. The order of the fields is J gene, clone size, V gene, D gene, CDR3 DNA, CDR3 protein. D genes are given only for firm matches. Clone size is stated in some rows and not others, as once, few, many or a class when expanded.

J gene: TRBJ2-7; clone size: once; V gene: TRBV7-8; D gene: NA; CDR3 DNA: TGTGCCAGCAGTTCTCCGTTATTGTACGAGCAGTACTTC; CDR3 protein: CASSSPLLYEQYF
J gene: TRBJ1-2; clone size: NA; V gene: TRBV6-5; D gene: TRBD1; CDR3 DNA: TGTGCCAGCGGTAGAAGCGGGACAGGGTGGGGCTACACCTTT; CDR3 protein: CASGRSGTGWGYTF
J gene: TRBJ2-3; clone size: NA; V gene: TRBV11-2; D gene: NA; CDR3 DNA: TGTGCCAGCATCTTAGACGCGTACGGGTCTAGAGTCACAAATACGCAGTATTTT; CDR3 protein: CASILDAYGSRVTNTQYF
J gene: TRBJ1-3; clone size: NA; V gene: TRBV28; D gene: NA; CDR3 DNA: TGTGCCAGCACTGTAGGAAGCTCTGGAGACACCATATATTTT; CDR3 protein: CASTVGSSGDTIYF
J gene: TRBJ2-7; clone size: many; V gene: TRBV4-3; D gene: TRBD1; CDR3 DNA: TGCGCCAGCAGCCAAGATCGATGGACAGGGCGGGAGCAGTACTTC; CDR3 protein: CASSQDRWTGREQYF
J gene: TRBJ2-6; clone size: NA; V gene: TRBV5-6; D gene: TRBD1; CDR3 DNA: TGTGCCAGCAGCTTTGGACAGGGCCTCACGAACATCCTGACTTTC; CDR3 protein: CASSFGQGLTNILTF
J gene: TRBJ2-4; clone size: NA; V gene: TRBV6-1; D gene: NA; CDR3 DNA: TGTGCCAGCAGCCCTGGACCCGTTCTGGTGGCCAAAAACATTCAGTATTTC; CDR3 protein: CASSPGPVLVAKNIQYF
J gene: TRBJ2-5; clone size: NA; V gene: TRBV7-9; D gene: TRBD2; CDR3 DNA: TGTGCCAGCAGCTTTATAGCGGGAGGATCGGGAGAGGCCCAATACTTC; CDR3 protein: CASSFIAGGSGEAQYF
J gene: TRBJ2-5; clone size: NA; V gene: TRBV11-3; D gene: NA; CDR3 DNA: TGCGCCATCGGGCAGGGGAAAGGGACCCAGTACTTC; CDR3 protein: CAIGQGKGTQYF
J gene: TRBJ2-4; clone size: many; V gene: TRBV5-1; D gene: NA; CDR3 DNA: TGCGCCAGCAGCTTGGGAGGTACAGCCAAAAACATTCAGTACTTC; CDR3 protein: CASSLGGTAKNIQYF
J gene: TRBJ2-1; clone size: NA; V gene: TRBV11-1; D gene: NA; CDR3 DNA: TGTGCCAGCAGCTTAGAGGGCAGTTACAATGAGCAGTCCTTC; CDR3 protein: CASSLEGSYNEQSF
J gene: TRBJ2-5; clone size: NA; V gene: TRBV5-1; D gene: NA; CDR3 DNA: TGCGCCAGCAGCCTACAAGAGACCCACTACTTC; CDR3 protein: CASSLQETHYF
J gene: TRBJ2-6; clone size: medium-sized; V gene: TRBV12-5; D gene: NA; CDR3 DNA: TGTGCTAGTGGGGGACGGGGTTCTGGGGCCAACGTCCTGACTTTC; CDR3 protein: CASGGRGSGANVLTF
J gene: TRBJ1-1; clone size: few; V gene: TRBV28; D gene: NA; CDR3 DNA: TGTGCCAGCAGCCAATGGATAAGTGGGCGGAACACTGAAGCTTTCTTT; CDR3 protein: CASSQWISGRNTEAFF
J gene: TRBJ2-1; clone size: NA; V gene: TRBV28; D gene: NA; CDR3 DNA: TGTGTCAACAGTTTGCCCCATGAGCAGTTCTTC; CDR3 protein: CVNSLPHEQFF
J gene: TRBJ2-7; clone size: NA; V gene: TRBV11-2; D gene: TRBD2; CDR3 DNA: TGTGCCAGCAGCTTCAACCAGCCAGGACTAGCTGGCGGGGAGCAGTACTTC; CDR3 protein: CASSFNQPGLAGGEQYF
J gene: TRBJ2-7; clone size: NA; V gene: TRBV11-2; D gene: NA; CDR3 DNA: TGTGCCAGCAGTTCTAGGGACAAGGGGAGGCACGAGCAGTACTTC; CDR3 protein: CASSSRDKGRHEQYF
J gene: TRBJ1-5; clone size: many; V gene: TRBV28; D gene: NA; CDR3 DNA: TGTGCCAGCAGTTCCGGTTTTTTTCAGCCCCAGCATTTT; CDR3 protein: CASSSGFFQPQHF
J gene: TRBJ2-7; clone size: many; V gene: TRBV30; D gene: NA; CDR3 DNA: TGTGCCTGGAAACTACCAACGGGCGAGCAGTACTTC; CDR3 protein: CAWKLPTGEQYF
J gene: TRBJ1-4; clone size: NA; V gene: TRBV10-2; D gene: NA; CDR3 DNA: TGCGCCAGCAGGACCCAGGGGTTGGATGAGAAACTGTTTTTT; CDR3 protein: CASRTQGLDEKLFF
J gene: TRBJ1-5; clone size: NA; V gene: TRBV4-1; D gene: NA; CDR3 DNA: TGCGCCAGCAGCCAAGTTCATGGAATGGGTCAGCCCCAGCATTTT; CDR3 protein: CASSQVHGMGQPQHF
J gene: TRBJ1-2; clone size: few; V gene: TRBV20-1; D gene: NA; CDR3 DNA: TGCAGTGCTAGAGTTCCGGGTTTCTCTGGCTACACCTTC; CDR3 protein: CSARVPGFSGYTF
J gene: TRBJ1-1; clone size: once; V gene: TRBV6-6; D gene: NA; CDR3 DNA: TGTACCAGTAGTTCCGGACAGTTAAACACTGAAGCTTTCTTT; CDR3 protein: CTSSSGQLNTEAFF
J gene: TRBJ2-3; clone size: NA; V gene: TRBV29-1; D gene: TRBD2; CDR3 DNA: TGTAGCACCGGACTAGCGGGACCTAGCACAGATATGCAGTATTTT; CDR3 protein: CSTGLAGPSTDMQYF
J gene: TRBJ1-6; clone size: NA; V gene: TRBV4-2; D gene: NA; CDR3 DNA: TGTGCCAGCAGCCAAACAGTGATTAGAAATTCACTCCTCCACTTT; CDR3 protein: CASSQTVIRNSLLHF
J gene: TRBJ2-3; clone size: many; V gene: TRBV12-5; D gene: TRBD2; CDR3 DNA: TGTGCTAGTGGCTCTGGGGGGACTAGCGGCGCGGATACGCAGTATTTT; CDR3 protein: CASGSGGTSGADTQYF
J gene: TRBJ2-3; clone size: NA; V gene: TRBV11-1; D gene: TRBD2; CDR3 DNA: TGTGCCAACCGCTTAAGGCAACGTGCGGGAGACTCTCACTTT; CDR3 protein: CANRLRQRAGDSHF
J gene: TRBJ1-5; clone size: NA; V gene: TRBV11-2; D gene: NA; CDR3 DNA: TGTACCAGCAGCTTGACTAAGGGAGGAGGGCAGCCCCAGCATTTT; CDR3 protein: CTSSLTKGGGQPQHF
J gene: TRBJ2-1; clone size: many; V gene: TRBV6-2/TRBV6-3; D gene: TRBD2; CDR3 DNA: TGTGCCAGCAGTACCCGACTAGCGGTGTCCTACAATGAGCAGTTCTTC; CDR3 protein: CASSTRLAVSYNEQFF
J gene: TRBJ1-1; clone size: NA; V gene: TRBV20-1; D gene: NA; CDR3 DNA: TGCAGTGCTGATAATTGCAGGAGGACTGAAGCTTTCTTT; CDR3 protein: CSADNCRRTEAFF
J gene: TRBJ1-2; clone size: once; V gene: TRBV6-5; D gene: NA; CDR3 DNA: TGTGCCAGCAGTGCCTCAGGATGGAGCTATGGCTACACCTTC; CDR3 protein: CASSASGWSYGYTF
J gene: TRBJ2-7; clone size: NA; V gene: TRBV29-1; D gene: NA; CDR3 DNA: TGCAGCGTTCAGAGAGTTATTCCCTACGAGCAGTACTTC; CDR3 protein: CSVQRVIPYEQYF
J gene: TRBJ2-1; clone size: NA; V gene: TRBV12-3/TRBV12-4; D gene: NA; CDR3 DNA: TGTGCCAGCAGTGGGGTTGCCCCGGGACAAGTCTCCATTGAGCAGTTCTTC; CDR3 protein: CASSGVAPGQVSIEQFF
J gene: TRBJ2-1; clone size: NA; V gene: TRBV6-1; D gene: NA; CDR3 DNA: TGTGCCAGCAGTGTATTAGGGACGGAGGTCAATGAGCAGTTCTTC; CDR3 protein: CASSVLGTEVNEQFF
J gene: TRBJ2-7; clone size: NA; V gene: TRBV5-6; D gene: NA; CDR3 DNA: TGTGTCAACAGCTTGACACAGGGGGGGTACGAGCAGTACTTC; CDR3 protein: CVNSLTQGGYEQYF
J gene: TRBJ2-1; clone size: NA; V gene: TRBV11-2; D gene: TRBD2; CDR3 DNA: TGTGCAAGCAGCTTAGAGAGCGGGAGTGTGAGTGAGCAAGTCTTC; CDR3 protein: CASSLESGSVSEQVF
J gene: TRBJ2-1; clone size: NA; V gene: TRBV5-1; D gene: NA; CDR3 DNA: TGTGCCAGCAGCTTTTTTATGGGGTCCTACAATGAGCGGTTCTTC; CDR3 protein: CASSFFMGSYNERFF
J gene: TRBJ2-3; clone size: NA; V gene: TRBV25-1; D gene: NA; CDR3 DNA: TGTGCCAGCTCTAAGCGAAAAAACGCAGATACGCAGTATTTT; CDR3 protein: CASSKRKNADTQYF
J gene: TRBJ2-2; clone size: many; V gene: TRBV10-3; D gene: TRBD2; CDR3 DNA: TGTGCCATCGGGACTAGCGGGAGGCAGAACACCGGGGAGCTGTTTTTT; CDR3 protein: CAIGTSGRQNTGELFF
J gene: TRBJ2-7; clone size: NA; V gene: TRBV11-2; D gene: TRBD2; CDR3 DNA: TGTGCCAACAGCTTAAAAACTAGCGGGAAACCGCACTTC; CDR3 protein: CANSLKTSGKPHF
J gene: TRBJ2-5; clone size: NA; V gene: TRBV29-1; D gene: NA; CDR3 DNA: TGCAGCGTTGAAGGCCCAAGAGTGGACCAAGAGACCCAGTACTTC; CDR3 protein: CSVEGPRVDQETQYF
J gene: TRBJ2-1; clone size: NA; V gene: TRBV29-1; D gene: NA; CDR3 DNA: TGCAGCGTTGAAGATTTGACAGGTCAATACAATGAGCAGTTCTTC; CDR3 protein: CSVEDLTGQYNEQFF
J gene: TRBJ2-7; clone size: few; V gene: TRBV2; D gene: NA; CDR3 DNA: TGTGCCAGCAGTGTGGTAGACTACGAGCAGTACTTC; CDR3 protein: CASSVVDYEQYF